This TCR beta chain was retrieved from a study of T cell responses to AZD1222 COVID-19 vaccine. Sequencing used immunoSEQ multiplex PCR; TCRdb keeps in-frame clones, though not all of them. The profile shows about 54,000 clones, 89% of them singletons. The sample was peripheral blood, taken 28 days after the second AZD1222 dose. The TCR originated in an adult who received the AZD1222 COVID-19 vaccine.

CDR3 nucleotides: TGTGCCAGTAGTATAAGCGGGAACATGAACACTGAAGCTTTCTTT. It encodes CASSISGNMNTEAFF. This chain uses TRBV19 with TRBJ1-1; D call uncertain. V shed 2 bases and J shed 0 bases, with 10 bases lying between them. The CDR3 is 15 residues long. Germline CDR1 and CDR2: LNHDA and SQIVND (reference sequence).